This T cell receptor (beta chain) was sequenced in a study of T cell responses to AZD1222 COVID-19 vaccine (dated by TCRdb to 2020 to 2022). General notes on the study: AZD1222 recipients whose second dose came at about 4 weeks and those whose second dose came at about 12 weeks were combined into one group, since spike-specific TCR depth and breadth did not differ between the two schedules. TCR sequencing was performed for roughly 240 trial participants, of whom about 200 were given two doses of AZD1222 and some 25 were given two doses of MenACWY control vaccine. Enrollment into the trials was organized by age into subgroups of 18-55, 56-69 and 70-plus years, and those subgroups contained approximately 160, 26 and 62 TCR-sequenced participants, respectively.

A distance of 4 bases separates the germline ends of V and J, which lose 3 bases and 1 base respectively. From the germline V gene, CDR1 is MNHNS and CDR2 is SASEGT. Including the terminal cysteine and phenylalanine, the CDR3 comprises 13 residues. The sequence is cut down to CDR3 DNA, 39 bases in frame from base 1. General findings and caveats noted by the study authors: Conclusions about previously exposed vaccinees are limited because only a handful of AZD1222 recipients were SARS-CoV-2 seropositive at baseline. Participants were mostly white British, with more females than males. The authors suggested clonal diversity may have been underestimated. Spike-specific TCR breadth and depth rose significantly after two AZD1222 doses compared with day 0 and with MenACWY recipients. Because no day 14 peak-response samples were available, the repertoires could be characterized only after the peak T cell response. CD4 TCRs associated with the vaccine covered the entire spike protein, and the dominant responses were in regions 160-218 and 743-854. Epitopes outside the regions mutated in the B.1.351 and B.1.1.7 variants were reportedly recognized by nearly half of the unique spike-specific TCRs. In the small 56-69-year group, the increase in depth fell short of significance, most likely because of low power.

In the paper's terms, the time point label means: baseline before first vaccination. Vaccinee samples were obtained from the UK trials COV001 and COV002, which included a single-blind randomized controlled phase 2/3 trial of AZD1222 (ChAdOx1 nCoV-19) in healthy adults. For TCRbeta chain sequencing, PBMC samples were collected from trial participants at day 0 and at day 28 after the second dose. Turning to this clone: There is no known antigen for this receptor. Base quality data are lacking; no much larger clone is found one base away. The same CDR3 arises from other DNA sequences in this sample as well.

The CDR3 regions of human TCRbeta chains were subjected to immunosequencing. For the original study's pipeline: Repertoire TCRs were matched against a reference library of SARS-CoV-2-specific TCRs generated with the MIRA antigen-specificity platform. Breadth was defined as the fraction of unique TCRs that were SARS-CoV-2-associated. Depth was defined as the fraction of total T cells that were SARS-CoV-2-associated. Each spike-specific TCR was assigned to its reactive spike region and to a CD4 or CD8 class using the MIRA data. Log10-transformed breadth and depth values were compared by one-way ANOVA with Sidak's multiple comparisons tests. Held by TCRdb, this immuneACCESS table contains in-frame sequences only and omits some clones. Under half of the omission traces to an unresolved V gene where checked; the cause of the rest is unknown. That table furnishes V, J and clone size, whereas the DNA furnished D and trimming. A total of approximately 100,000 clones appear in this sample, 80% to 90% of them only once. Approximately 20% of the sample is in the top ten clones.

This material consisted of peripheral blood, taken on day 0 of AZD1222 vaccination. This chain is built from TRBV6-1 and TRBJ1-5; the D gene is not confidently resolved. This clonotype was sampled from an adult in good health. CDR3 reads: CASSDGSNQPQHF. The DNA sequence follows: TGTGCCAGCAGTGACGGGAGCAATCAGCCCCAGCATTTT.